Listed below are T cell receptor beta chains from one sample, sequenced in a study of blood T cell repertoires in COVID-19. This table comes from immunoSEQ multiplex PCR, and its TCRdb copy is limited to in-frame clones, with some not included. The table lists about 180,000 clones, 60% to 80% of them singletons. The sequencing input was peripheral blood. All receptors come from a woman aged 70-85 years with acute or convalescent COVID-19. Both conserved end residues are part of each CDR3. A D gene is named only where the DNA matches it firmly.

>.|TRBJ1-2|TRBV4-1
CASSQLDSSNYGYTF
TGCGCCAGCAGCCAATTGGACTCCTCTAACTATGGCTACACCTTC
>.|TRBJ1-3|TRBV5-6
CASSRRFSASANTIYF
TGTGCCAGCAGCCGGCGGTTCAGCGCCTCAGCAAACACCATATATTTT
>TRBD1|TRBJ2-7|TRBV12-5
CASGAGTAYEQYF
TGTGCTAGTGGCGCCGGGACAGCCTACGAGCAGTACTTC
>.|TRBJ2-5|TRBV3-1/TRBV3-2
CASSQLGGEETQYF
TGTGCCAGCAGCCAACTCGGGGGAGAAGAGACCCAGTACTTC
>TRBD1|TRBJ2-1|TRBV5-6
CASSLGTGIYNEQFF
TGTGCCAGCAGCTTGGGGACAGGGATCTACAATGAGCAGTTCTTC
>.|TRBJ1-6|TRBV7-9
CASSPEGLPLHF
TGTGCCAGCAGCCCAGAGGGCCTACCCCTCCACTTT
>TRBD2|TRBJ2-5|TRBV2
CASSGREWLSETQYF
TGTGCCAGCAGTGGGCGGGAGTGGTTGTCTGAGACCCAGTACTTC
>.|TRBJ2-5|TRBV18
CASSPWGSQETQYF
TGTGCCAGCTCACCTTGGGGCTCCCAAGAGACCCAGTACTTC
>TRBD2|TRBJ2-7|TRBV5-1
CASSLGTSGTLEQYF
TGCGCCAGCAGCTTGGGGACTAGCGGGACTCTCGAGCAGTACTTC
>.|TRBJ2-6|TRBV6-5
CASNPYTGANVLTF
TGTGCCAGCAACCCTTACACTGGGGCCAACGTCCTGACTTTC
>TRBD1|TRBJ2-7|TRBV18
CASSLGQSSTYEQYF
TGTGCCAGCTCTTTGGGACAGAGTTCTACCTACGAGCAGTACTTC